This TCR beta chain was identified during a study of cytomegalovirus exposure and HLA in healthy donors. The CDR3 is 14 residues long. The germline gives CDR1 SGHVS, CDR2 FNYEAQ. Trimming cost V 2 bases and J 2 bases; bases outside gene matches: 2. Likely unrecorded immune exposures existed in these nominally healthy donors. Researchers ran the PCR with 60 Vbeta and 13 Jbeta primers. TCRdb's copy holds only in-frame clones and misses some; the assay was immunoSEQ multiplex PCR. The data hold under 200,000 clones, with 75% to 80% observed a single time. The chain uses TRBV7-6 and TRBJ1-1, with 7 bases that match TRBD1. The clonotype was recovered from a woman aged 25 to 39 in good health and CMV-seropositive. Specimen: PBMCs. The CDR3 loop reads CASSLRDRNTEAFF. The CDR3 coding sequence is TGTGCCAGCAGCTTAAGGGACAGAAACACTGAAGCTTTCTTT.